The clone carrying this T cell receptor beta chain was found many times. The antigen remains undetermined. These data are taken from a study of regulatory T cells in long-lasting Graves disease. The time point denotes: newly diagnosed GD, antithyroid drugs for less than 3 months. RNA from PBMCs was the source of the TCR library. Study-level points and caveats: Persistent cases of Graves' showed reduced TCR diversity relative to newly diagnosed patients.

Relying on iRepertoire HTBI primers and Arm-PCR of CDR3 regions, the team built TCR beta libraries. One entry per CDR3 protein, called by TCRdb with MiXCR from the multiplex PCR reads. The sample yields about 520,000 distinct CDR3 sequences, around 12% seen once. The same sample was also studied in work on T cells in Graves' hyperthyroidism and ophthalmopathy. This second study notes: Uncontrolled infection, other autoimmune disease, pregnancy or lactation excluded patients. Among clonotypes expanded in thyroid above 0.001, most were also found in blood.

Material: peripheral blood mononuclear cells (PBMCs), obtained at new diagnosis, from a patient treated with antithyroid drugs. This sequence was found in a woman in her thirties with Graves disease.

CDR3 residues: CAISDTLKGPLHEQYF. In nucleotides, the CDR3 is TGTGCCATCAGTGACACGCTGAAAGGACCCCTGCACGAGCAGTACTTC. The chain has TRBV10-3 and TRBJ2-7; no reliable D call. CDR1 and CDR2 from the germline V gene are ENHRY and SYGVKD. V gave up 3 bases and J gave up 5 bases, with 20 bases separating them. The CDR3 sequence is 16 residues long.